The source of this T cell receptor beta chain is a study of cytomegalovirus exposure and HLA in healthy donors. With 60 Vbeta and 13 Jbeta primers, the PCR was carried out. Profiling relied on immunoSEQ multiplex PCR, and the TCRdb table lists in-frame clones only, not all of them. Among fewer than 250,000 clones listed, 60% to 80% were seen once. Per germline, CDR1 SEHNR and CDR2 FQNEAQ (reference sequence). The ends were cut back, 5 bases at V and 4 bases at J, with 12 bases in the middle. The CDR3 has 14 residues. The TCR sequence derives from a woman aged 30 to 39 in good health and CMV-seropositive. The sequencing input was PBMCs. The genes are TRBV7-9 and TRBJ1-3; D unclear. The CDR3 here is CASSRVEGGNTIYF. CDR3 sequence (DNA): TGTGCCAGCAGCCGGGTGGAAGGCGGAAACACCATATATTTT.